The next 2 T cell receptor beta chains were all read from a single sample in a study of blood T cell repertoires in COVID-19. Profiling relied on immunoSEQ multiplex PCR, and the TCRdb table lists in-frame clones only, not all of them. The table shows around 300,000 clones, with around 89% occurring only once. The source material was peripheral blood. The receptor source for this set is a young woman with COVID-19, enrolled during active disease.

The chain joins TRBV19 to TRBJ1-1; 10 nucleotides agree with TRBD1. CDR3 length: 16 residues. Per the germline V gene, CDR1 is LNHDA and CDR2 is SQIVND (reference sequence). Trimming at V came to 5 bases and at J to 3 bases, leaving 9 bases not matched to a gene. The CDR3 coding sequence is TGTGCCAGTAGTGCTTCCCCGGGACAGGGGTACACTGAAGCTTTCTTT. This translates into CASSASPGQGYTEAFF. The full variable domain, in which reference TRBV19 and TRBJ1-1 provide the parts outside the CDR3, is DGGITQSPKYLFRKEGQNVTLSCEQNLNHDAMYWYRQDPGQGLRLIYYSQIVNDFQKGDIAEGYSVSREKKESFPLTVTSAQKNPTAFYLCASSASPGQGYTEAFFGQGTRLTVV.

The rearrangement joins TRBV7-9 to TRBJ1-2; 8 bases map to TRBD1. This CDR3 region has 16 residues. Germline V CDR1 and CDR2: SEHNR, FQNEAQ (reference sequence). With V trimmed by 4 bases and J by 5 bases, 12 bases remained unmatched. CDR3 loop: CASSSTNRDRMYGYTF. The CDR3 DNA is TGTGCCAGCAGCTCTACGAATCGGGACAGGATGTATGGCTACACCTTC.